This T cell receptor beta chain was profiled in a study of cytomegalovirus exposure and HLA in healthy donors. PCR used 60 Vbeta primers and 13 Jbeta primers. Measured with immunoSEQ multiplex PCR; TCRdb has only the in-frame clones, and not every one. This table has about 110,000 clones, approximately 79% appearing once. With regard to this clone: Its antigen is as yet unknown.

Study-wide points: Most TCR sequences proved rare, with some public TCRs found in many donors.

Input material: PBMCs. The sequence was obtained from a man aged 25 to 40 in good health and CMV-seropositive.

The CDR3 sequence is CAIRASGGASTDTQYF. For the CDR3, the DNA is TGTGCCATCAGGGCTAGCGGGGGAGCTAGCACAGATACGCAGTATTTT. V gene TRBV10-3 combines with J gene TRBJ2-3; 10 bases match TRBD2. The CDR3 extends over 16 amino acids. V was pared by 6 bases and J by 0 bases, with 6 bases of the junction left unmatched. In germline, CDR1 is ENHRY, CDR2 SYGVKD.